This T cell receptor beta chain derives from a study of blood T cell repertoires in COVID-19. Assay: immunoSEQ multiplex PCR; the TCRdb copy retains only in-frame clones and omits some. The repertoire holds over 100,000 clones, 79% seen once, with around 4.1% in the top ten. The V end lost 0 bases, the J end lost 2 bases, and 3 bases lay between the germline ends. Germline loops: CDR1 MNHEY, CDR2 SMNVEV (reference sequence). The CDR3 extends over 13 amino acids. The J gene is TRBJ2-3, the V gene TRBV27; D not certain. Sample: peripheral blood. The sequence was collected from an elderly woman with acute or convalescent COVID-19. Written as DNA, the CDR3 is TGTGCCAGCAGTTTATCCTACACAGATACGCAGTATTTT. This encodes CASSLSYTDTQYF.